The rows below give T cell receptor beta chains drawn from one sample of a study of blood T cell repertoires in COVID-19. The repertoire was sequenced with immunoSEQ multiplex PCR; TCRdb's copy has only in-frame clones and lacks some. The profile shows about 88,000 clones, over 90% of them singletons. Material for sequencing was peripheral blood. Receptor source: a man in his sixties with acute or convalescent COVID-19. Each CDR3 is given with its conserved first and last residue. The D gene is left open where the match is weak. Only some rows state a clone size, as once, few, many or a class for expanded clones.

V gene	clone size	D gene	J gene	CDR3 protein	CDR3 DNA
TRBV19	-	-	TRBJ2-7	CASSMGGYEQYF	TGTGCCAGTAGTATGGGGGGCTACGAGCAGTACTTC
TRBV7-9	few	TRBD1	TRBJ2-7	CASSLGTGGLYEQYF	TGTGCCAGCAGCTTAGGGACAGGGGGCTTGTACGAGCAGTACTTC
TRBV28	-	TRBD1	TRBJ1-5	CASSLSGTGFNQPQHF	TGTGCCAGCAGTTTATCCGGGACAGGGTTCAATCAGCCCCAGCATTTT
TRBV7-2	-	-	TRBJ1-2	CASSPVTNYGYTF	TGTGCCAGCAGCCCAGTAACTAACTATGGCTACACCTTC
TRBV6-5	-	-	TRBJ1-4	CASSYSAGTRMFF	TGTGCCAGCAGTTACTCGGCCGGGACTCGGATGTTTTTT
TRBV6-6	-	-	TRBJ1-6	CASTPRGNINSPLHF	TGTGCCAGCACCCCGCGGGGGAATATTAATTCACCCCTCCACTTT
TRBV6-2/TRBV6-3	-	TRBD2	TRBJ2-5	CASSYSAGGETQYF	TGTGCCAGCAGTTATTCGGCGGGAGGAGAGACCCAGTACTTC
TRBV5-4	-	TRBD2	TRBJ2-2	CASTNGGLAGANTGELFF	TGTGCCAGTACTAATGGAGGGCTAGCGGGAGCGAACACCGGGGAGCTGTTTTTT
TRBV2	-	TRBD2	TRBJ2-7	CASSDWVAGGSYEQYF	TGTGCCAGCAGTGACTGGGTAGCGGGAGGCTCCTACGAGCAGTACTTC
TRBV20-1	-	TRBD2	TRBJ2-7	CSASGGEGYEQYF	TGCAGTGCTAGTGGGGGGGAAGGGTACGAGCAGTACTTC
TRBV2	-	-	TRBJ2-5	CASRASETQYF	TGTGCCAGCAGGGCCTCAGAGACCCAGTACTTC
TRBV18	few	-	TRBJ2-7	CASSLPGLTYEQYF	TGTGCCAGCTCACTTCCGGGACTGACATACGAGCAGTACTTC
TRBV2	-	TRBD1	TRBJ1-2	CASRGQGYEGGYTF	TGTGCCAGCAGGGGACAGGGGTATGAAGGGGGCTACACCTTC
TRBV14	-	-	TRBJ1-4	CASSQGAALNEKLFF	TGTGCCAGCAGCCAAGGCGCAGCGCTTAATGAAAAACTGTTTTTT
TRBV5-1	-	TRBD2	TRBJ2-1	CASSPLAGGAGATLRYNEQFF	TGCGCCAGCAGTCCTCTAGCGGGTGGGGCTGGGGCCACCTTACGTTACAATGAGCAGTTCTTC
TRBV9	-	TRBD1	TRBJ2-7	CASSSGTAYEQYF	TGTGCCAGCAGCTCAGGGACAGCCTACGAGCAGTACTTC
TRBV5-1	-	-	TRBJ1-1	CASSLVVGQNTEAFF	TGCGCCAGCAGCTTGGTGGTCGGTCAGAACACTGAAGCTTTCTTT